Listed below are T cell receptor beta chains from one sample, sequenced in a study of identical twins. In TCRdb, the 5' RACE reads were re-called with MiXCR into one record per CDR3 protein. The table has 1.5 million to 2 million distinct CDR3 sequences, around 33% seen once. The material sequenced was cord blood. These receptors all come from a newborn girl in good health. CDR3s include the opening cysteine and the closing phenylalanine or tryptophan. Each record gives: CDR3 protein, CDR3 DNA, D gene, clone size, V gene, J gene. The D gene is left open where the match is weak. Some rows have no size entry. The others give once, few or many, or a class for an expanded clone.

CATSDSGLASIYYNEQFF	TGTGCCACCAGTGATTCGGGACTAGCTTCAATATATTACAATGAGCAGTTCTTC	TRBD2	NA	TRBV24-1	TRBJ2-1
CASRTTGVDTQYF	TGTGCCAGCAGGACGACAGGGGTCGATACGCAGTATTTT	TRBD1	few	TRBV12-3/TRBV12-4	TRBJ2-3
CATSDSPSGRKESTGELFF	TGTGCCACCAGTGATTCCCCTAGCGGGAGGAAAGAGAGCACCGGGGAGCTGTTTTTT	TRBD2	NA	TRBV24-1	TRBJ2-2
CSAILFTEQFF	TGCAGTGCTATCCTATTCACTGAGCAGTTCTTC	NA	NA	TRBV20-1	TRBJ2-1
CASSLGVLIYNEQYF	TGCGCCAGCAGCTTGGGGGTCTTGATTTACAATGAGCAGTACTTC	NA	few	TRBV5-1	TRBJ2-7
CSARGSWGGYSNQPQHF	TGCAGTGCTAGAGGGTCGTGGGGTGGTTATAGCAATCAGCCCCAGCATTTT	NA	NA	TRBV20-1	TRBJ1-5
CSASTSGRNHNEQFF	TGCAGTGCTTCGACTAGCGGGAGGAACCACAATGAGCAGTTCTTC	TRBD2	many	TRBV20-1	TRBJ2-1
CSAKLTQGYNSPLHF	TGCAGTGCTAAGCTCACGCAGGGGTATAATTCACCCCTCCACTTT	NA	few	TRBV20-1	TRBJ1-6
CASSEFRGPTPLHF	TGTGCCAGCAGTGAATTTAGGGGTCCCACACCCCTCCACTTT	NA	few	TRBV25-1	TRBJ1-6
CASSLFPQTGGLSTDTQYF	TGCGCCAGCAGCTTATTTCCGCAGACAGGGGGCCTTAGCACAGATACGCAGTATTTT	TRBD1	NA	TRBV5-1	TRBJ2-3
CASSAGHNSYNEQYF	TGTGCCAGCAGCGCGGGACACAACTCCTACAATGAGCAGTACTTC	NA	NA	TRBV7-3	TRBJ2-7
CASSPQRVRGDTQYF	TGTGCCAGCAGCCCCCAGAGGGTTAGGGGGGATACGCAGTATTTT	NA	NA	TRBV5-4	TRBJ2-3
CASSTSVAYEQYF	TGTGCCAGCTCCACTAGCGTAGCCTACGAGCAGTACTTC	TRBD2	few	TRBV18	TRBJ2-7
CASSLELSRYTF	TGTGCCAGCAGCTTGGAGCTTAGTCGCTACACCTTC	NA	few	TRBV7-9	TRBJ1-2
CASSQESSGLRLGIYNEQFF	TGTGCCAGCAGCCAGGAGTCTAGCGGGCTTCGCTTGGGAATATACAATGAGCAGTTCTTC	TRBD2	NA	TRBV3-1	TRBJ2-1
CASTLGQGGVMNTEAFF	TGTGCCAGCACCCTGGGACAGGGCGGGGTTATGAACACTGAAGCTTTCTTT	TRBD1	NA	TRBV7-2	TRBJ1-1
CASSWTSGGADTQYF	TGTGCCAGCAGCTGGACTAGCGGGGGGGCAGATACGCAGTATTTT	TRBD2	many	TRBV5-1	TRBJ2-3
CATSDFSKNTGELFF	TGTGCCACCAGTGATTTCTCGAAAAACACCGGGGAGCTGTTTTTT	NA	few	TRBV24-1	TRBJ2-2
CATAGGYEQYF	TGTGCCACTGCAGGGGGTTACGAGCAGTACTTC	TRBD1	few	TRBV19	TRBJ2-7
CASGPGQGNTEAFF	TGTGCCAGCGGCCCAGGACAGGGGAACACTGAAGCTTTCTTT	TRBD1	few	TRBV6-4	TRBJ1-1
CAIKGDRQPRETQFF	TGTGCCATCAAAGGGGACAGGCAACCGAGGGAGACCCAGTTCTTC	TRBD1	NA	TRBV10-3	TRBJ2-1
CASSSKRGGAFTDTQYF	TGTGCCAGCAGCTCAAAGAGGGGGGGGGCGTTCACAGATACGCAGTATTTT	NA	NA	TRBV7-2	TRBJ2-3
CASSSTQGLGNYGYTF	TGTGCCAGTAGTAGTACCCAGGGTCTTGGGAACTATGGCTACACCTTC	NA	few	TRBV19	TRBJ1-2
CASSQVSDYNEQFF	TGTGCCAGCAGCCAAGTATCCGACTACAATGAGCAGTTCTTC	NA	NA	TRBV4-2	TRBJ2-1
CASSPGTSWYEQYF	TGTGCCAGCAGCCCCGGGACTAGTTGGTACGAGCAGTACTTC	TRBD2	NA	TRBV3-1	TRBJ2-7
CASSQDPTGYQPQHF	TGCGCCAGCAGCCAAGATCCGACAGGTTATCAGCCCCAGCATTTT	NA	NA	TRBV4-1	TRBJ1-5
CASSLGDGERSYEQYF	TGTGCCAGCAGCTTAGGCGACGGGGAGCGGTCCTACGAGCAGTACTTC	NA	few	TRBV7-2	TRBJ2-7
CASSVVADTQYF	TGTGCCAGCAGCGTAGTCGCGGATACGCAGTATTTT	NA	many	TRBV9	TRBJ2-3
CASSLVTLGQWSTDTQYF	TGCGCCAGCAGCTTGGTAACTCTAGGACAATGGAGCACAGATACGCAGTATTTT	NA	few	TRBV5-1	TRBJ2-3
CASSQAGVLNYGYTF	TGTGCCAGCAGCCAAGCAGGAGTGCTTAACTATGGCTACACCTTC	NA	NA	TRBV4-2	TRBJ1-2
CAISESRQGSNYGYTF	TGTGCCATCAGTGAGTCAAGACAGGGTTCTAACTATGGCTACACCTTC	TRBD1	few	TRBV10-3	TRBJ1-2
CSVLDSPYEQYF	TGCAGCGTTCTGGACAGCCCCTACGAGCAGTACTTC	NA	many	TRBV29-1	TRBJ2-7
CASSVVNWAEQYF	TGTGCCAGCAGCGTAGTTAACTGGGCTGAGCAGTACTTC	NA	NA	TRBV9	TRBJ2-7
CSSSYPQETQYF	TGTTCCAGCAGCTACCCCCAAGAGACCCAGTACTTC	NA	NA	TRBV5-5	TRBJ2-5
CASSSPPLIRGPYEQYF	TGTGCCAGCAGTTCCCCCCCACTAATCAGGGGACCCTACGAGCAGTACTTC	NA	NA	TRBV12-3/TRBV12-4	TRBJ2-7
CAISGTSGSDTQYF	TGTGCCATCAGCGGGACTAGCGGGTCGGATACGCAGTATTTT	TRBD2	few	TRBV10-3	TRBJ2-3
CATSDTWTRYNEQFF	TGTGCCACCAGTGATACGTGGACTAGATACAATGAGCAGTTCTTC	TRBD2	many	TRBV24-1	TRBJ2-1
CASSFQLSGTGRVDTQYF	TGCGCCAGCAGCTTCCAGCTATCCGGGACAGGGAGAGTAGATACGCAGTATTTT	TRBD1	few	TRBV5-1	TRBJ2-3
CASRADAYNEQFF	TGTGCCAGCAGGGCGGACGCTTACAATGAGCAGTTCTTC	NA	few	TRBV13	TRBJ2-1
CASSLETVIHEQYF	TGTGCCAGCAGCTTAGAAACAGTAATTCACGAGCAGTACTTC	NA	few	TRBV7-2	TRBJ2-7
CASSYSPVATEAFF	TGTGCCAGCAGTTACTCTCCCGTCGCCACTGAAGCTTTCTTT	NA	few	TRBV6-5	TRBJ1-1
CASSLAGGVNTEAFF	TGTGCCAGCAGTTTAGCGGGGGGAGTGAACACTGAAGCTTTCTTT	NA	many	TRBV7-6	TRBJ1-1
CAWRTVNNYGYTF	TGTGCCTGGAGGACAGTCAATAACTATGGCTACACCTTC	NA	few	TRBV30	TRBJ1-2
CASSLTSGREASRNEQYF	TGTGCCAGCAGTTTGACTAGCGGGAGGGAGGCATCCCGCAATGAGCAGTACTTC	TRBD2	NA	TRBV28	TRBJ2-7
CASSLVRVTYEQYF	TGTGCCAGCAGCTTGGTCCGGGTTACCTACGAGCAGTACTTC	NA	few	TRBV5-6	TRBJ2-7
CTSSQEGPSTDTQYF	TGTACCAGCAGCCAAGAGGGGCCCTCCACAGATACGCAGTATTTT	NA	NA	TRBV7-2	TRBJ2-3
CASSLAGQGSYGYTF	TGTGCCAGCAGCTTGGCCGGACAGGGATCATATGGCTACACCTTC	TRBD1	NA	TRBV5-6	TRBJ1-2
CASSLARTALNTGELFF	TGCGCCAGCAGCTTGGCCAGGACAGCTCTAAACACCGGGGAGCTGTTTTTT	NA	once	TRBV5-1	TRBJ2-2
CASSFGQGASLYGYTF	TGTGCCAGCAGTTTCGGACAGGGGGCAAGTCTTTATGGCTACACCTTC	TRBD1	NA	TRBV6-1	TRBJ1-2
CASSSNRDRAYEQYF	TGTGCCAGCAGTTCGAACCGGGACAGGGCCTACGAGCAGTACTTC	TRBD1	NA	TRBV6-1	TRBJ2-7
CAIGTSSYNEQYF	TGTGCCATCGGGACTAGCTCCTACAATGAGCAGTACTTC	TRBD2	NA	TRBV10-3	TRBJ2-7
CASSLPAVSYEQYF	TGTGCCAGCAGTTTACCAGCCGTCTCCTACGAGCAGTACTTC	NA	many	TRBV27	TRBJ2-7
CATSSPDVYNEQYF	TGTGCCACCAGCAGCCCAGACGTTTACAATGAGCAGTACTTC	NA	NA	TRBV15	TRBJ2-7